What follows are 16 T cell receptor beta chains derived from one specimen sequenced in a study of metastatic and nonmetastatic thyroid tumors. TCRdb re-called clones from the PCR reads using MiXCR. Among some 1,900 clones listed, roughly 11% were seen once. Thyroid surgery was preceded by no treatment in any patient. Sequencing input: tumor tissue. The receptors stem from a female donor with papillary thyroid cancer or a benign thyroid nodule (not recorded which). Some clones in this sample may be carry-over from other donors' samples.

In this sample, this clone is large. V is TRBV7-2 and J is TRBJ2-7; 11 bases match TRBD2. The CDR3 has 15 residues. V shed 0 bases and J 4 bases; nucleotides not matched to a gene: 2. Germline assignment: CDR1 SGHTA and CDR2 FQGNSA. In DNA, the CDR3 is TGTGCCAGCAGCTTAGCTAGCGGGGGGGCTTACGAGCAGTACTTC. Its protein product is CASSLASGGAYEQYF. Combining the CDR3 with reference TRBV7-2 and TRBJ2-7 gives the whole variable domain GAGVSQSPSNKVTEKGKDVELRCDPISGHTALYWYRQSLGQGLEFLIYFQGNSAPDKSGLPSDRFSAERTGGSVSTLTIQRTQQEDSAVYLCASSLASGGAYEQYFGPGTRLTVT.

This clone is termed large. The rearrangement joins TRBV6-5 to TRBJ2-5; D tentatively fits TRBD1 or TRBD2 (6 bases each). Trimming pared 2 bases from V and 5 bases from J, leaving 12 bases between. Germline values: CDR1 MNHEY, CDR2 SVGAGI. The CDR3 has 14 residues. The chain's CDR3 is CASSYVSGAETQYF. The CDR3 DNA is TGTGCCAGCAGTTACGTCTCGGGGGCTGAGACCCAGTACTTC.

This clone was seen ten or more times. This may be a read error, as it is one base from a much larger clone. The J gene is TRBJ2-1, the V gene TRBV10-3; D not certain. The CDR3 consists of 11 residues. Trimming removed 3 bases at V and 12 bases at J, with 9 bases between. Germline-derived CDR1 and CDR2 are ENHRY and SYGVKD. CDR3 amino acids: CAISEGYGQFF. CDR3 sequence (DNA): TGTGCCATCAGTGAAGGGTACGGGCAGTTCTTC.

This clone is categorized as medium-sized. A junction boundary mismatches the germline segment, possibly from a read error. The chain links TRBV24-1 to TRBJ1-6; D is perhaps TRBD1 (5 bases). In germline, CDR1 is KGHDR, CDR2 SFDVKD. The CDR3 sequence is 9 residues long. Written as DNA, the CDR3 is TGTGCCACAGCTGGGCGGGACGACTTT. Translation: CATAGRDDF.

This clone is categorized as medium-sized (0.01 to 0.1%). V is TRBV7-8 and J is TRBJ2-2; 12 positions match TRBD2. CDR3 length: 17 residues. V lost 1 base and J lost 0; bases outside the gene matches: 0. The germline gives CDR1 SGHVS, CDR2 FQNEAQ. This CDR3 is CASSLGTSGANTGELFF. The CDR3 bases are TGTGCCAGCAGCTTAGGGACTAGCGGGGCGAACACCGGGGAGCTGTTTTTT.

This clone came up a few times. Sequence at one end of the junction differs from germline and may be a read error. The chain links TRBV6-4 to TRBJ1-1; D remains unclear. In germline, CDR1 is MRHNA, CDR2 SNTAGT. The CDR3 runs to 13 residues. CDR3 protein: CANSDTVYTEASF. CDR3 bases: TGTGCCAACAGTGACACAGTCTACACTGAAGCTTCCTTT.

This clone is categorized as medium-sized. This chain connects TRBV6-1 to TRBJ1-2; maybe TRBD1 (5 bases). Germline assignment: CDR1 MNHNS and CDR2 SASEGT. The CDR3 is made up of 12 amino acids. V was trimmed by 11 bases and J by 4 bases, leaving 14 bases between them. CDR3 loop: CALGGGFYGYTF. CDR3 sequence (DNA): TGTGCCCTTGGGGGGGGTTTCTATGGCTACACCTTC.

This clone was seen at least ten times. This may come from a read error, since a much larger clone is one base off. The rearrangement joins TRBV7-9 to TRBJ1-2; D is undetermined. Germline V CDR1 and CDR2: SEHNR, FQNEAQ (reference sequence). This CDR3 contains 14 residues. As DNA, the CDR3 is TGTGCCAGCAGCTCTTCGGACCCTTGGGGTGGCCACACCTTC. Amino acids: CASSSSDPWGGHTF.

V gene TRBV6-1 combines with J gene TRBJ2-2; the D is unclear. The CDR3 is 15 amino acids. V lost 2 bases, J lost 8 bases, and 15 bases lay in between. Per the germline V gene, CDR1 is MNHNS and CDR2 is SASEGT. CDR3 DNA: TGTGCCAGCAGTGAATATAAGACGGTGCCTGGGGAGCTGTTTTTT. Protein product: CASSEYKTVPGELFF.

This clone was counted between two and nine times. This chain links TRBV7-6 with TRBJ2-3, with D perhaps matching TRBD2 (6 bases). The V and J ends lost 1 base and 1 base respectively, with 15 bases between them. Germline values: CDR1 SGHVS, CDR2 FNYEAQ. The CDR3 contains 17 residues. The CDR3 DNA sequence: TGTGCCAGCAGCTTAGAACGGGCGTGGGGGGGCACAGATACGCAGTATTTT. Residues: CASSLERAWGGTDTQYF.

This clone is judged medium-sized. The CDR3 sequence is CSVSAGGGVDGYTF. The CDR3 DNA follows: TGCAGCGTTAGCGCGGGTGGGGGGGTTGATGGCTACACCTTC. The V gene is TRBV29-1, the J gene TRBJ1-2, with a weak D call TRBD1 (5 bases). The CDR3 totals 14 residues. Germline V lookup: CDR1 SQVTM, CDR2 ANQGSEA. Trimming left V 5 bases short and J 6 bases short, with 19 bases between.

The chain uses TRBV19 and TRBJ1-2; a weak D match, TRBD1 (5 bases). V dropped 5 bases and J dropped 8 bases, with 24 bases sitting between them. CDR1 and CDR2 (germline): LNHDA, SQIVND (reference sequence). The CDR3 extends over 16 amino acids. The CDR3 spells CASSPREAAGSAGYTF. CDR3 in DNA: TGTGCCAGTAGTCCCAGGGAGGCCGCGGGGAGTGCGGGCTACACCTTC. The full variable domain, with the rest looked up from reference TRBV19 and TRBJ1-2, is DGGITQSPKYLFRKEGQNVTLSCEQNLNHDAMYWYRQDPGQGLRLIYYSQIVNDFQKGDIAEGYSVSREKKESFPLTVTSAQKNPTAFYLCASSPREAAGSAGYTFGSGTRLTVV.

This clone is medium-sized. As DNA, the CDR3 is TGTGCCAGTAGTGTTTTGCCTGGCACAGATACGCAGTATTTT. Amino acids: CASSVLPGTDTQYF. The rearrangement uses TRBV19 and TRBJ2-3; the D is unclear. The germline V and J ends were trimmed by 5 bases and 1 base, with 10 bases remaining between them. Germline CDR1 reads LNHDA; CDR2 reads SQIVND (reference sequence). The CDR3 covers 14 residues. Based on the CDR3 plus reference TRBV19 and TRBJ2-3, the full variable domain is DGGITQSPKYLFRKEGQNVTLSCEQNLNHDAMYWYRQDPGQGLRLIYYSQIVNDFQKGDIAEGYSVSREKKESFPLTVTSAQKNPTAFYLCASSVLPGTDTQYFGPGTRLTVL.

This clone showed up many times. The V and J genes are TRBV6-2 or TRBV6-3 and TRBJ2-7, with no clear D. Trimming removed 6 bases at V and 1 base at J, with 22 bases between. The germline CDR1 and CDR2 sequences are MNHEY and SVGEGT. The CDR3 is 17 residues long. This chain's CDR3 is CASRRTPRSPGSYEQYF. The CDR3 nucleotides read TGTGCCAGCAGGCGCACTCCAAGGTCCCCTGGTTCCTACGAGCAGTACTTC.

In this sample, this clone turned up many times. The chain combines TRBV7-2 with TRBJ2-4; tentatively, D is TRBD1 or TRBD2 (5 bases each). V lost 5 bases and J 0 bases, leaving 11 bases between the germline ends. CDR3 length: 15 amino acids. Germline CDR1 reads SGHTA; CDR2 reads FQGNSA. The CDR3 is CASSTRDGAKNIQYF. CDR3 nucleotides: TGTGCCAGCAGCACCCGGGACGGAGCCAAAAACATTCAGTACTTC.

This clone is categorized as medium-sized. The gene calls are TRBV7-9 and TRBJ1-1; 7 nucleotides agree with TRBD1. The germline CDR1 and CDR2 sequences are SEHNR and FQNEAQ (reference sequence). Germline trimming cut 3 bases from V and 3 bases from J; bases unmatched to any gene: 1. This CDR3 region has 13 residues. The CDR3 sequence is CASSLQGDTEAFF. The DNA for the CDR3 is TGTGCCAGCAGCTTGCAGGGGGACACTGAAGCTTTCTTT.